The present entry profiles one TCR beta chain with its context. The data are from a study of T cells after posttransplantation cyclophosphamide. Only in-frame clones appear in the TCRdb table, and some are missing; sequencing was by immunoSEQ multiplex PCR. The sample includes approximately 45,000 clones, about 91% of them seen just once. The germline V and J ends were trimmed by 1 base and 8 bases, with 18 bases remaining between them. The germline V gene encodes CDR1 SGHNT and CDR2 YYREEE (reference sequence). The CDR3 covers 15 residues. This related bone marrow graft donor gave peripheral blood on the day of marrow donation.

The TCR comes from a woman aged 45-59 years in good health and a related stem cell transplant donor. Sequencing was performed on PBMCs. The chain couples TRBV5-4 to TRBJ1-2, with D possibly matching TRBD1 (5 bases). The CDR3 is CASSLMAGPFRGYTF. The DNA of the CDR3 is TGTGCCAGCAGCTTGATGGCAGGGCCTTTTCGAGGCTACACCTTC. Full variable domain (rest looked up from reference TRBV5-4 and TRBJ1-2): ETGVTQSPTHLIKTRGQQVTLRCSSQSGHNTVSWYQQALGQGPQFIFQYYREEENGRGNFPPRFSGLQFPNYSSELNVNALELDDSALYLCASSLMAGPFRGYTFGSGTRLTVV.